This T cell receptor beta chain was captured in a study of Graves' ophthalmopathy and Graves' hyperthyroidism (dated by TCRdb to 2016 to 2018). The study in broad terms: Peripheral blood was collected at initial diagnosis, prior to any treatment. To explore V-J signatures distinguishing ophthalmopathy from hyperthyroidism, a discovery set of 100 patients (fewer than 45 ophthalmopathy, 55 to 60 stable hyperthyroidism) was enrolled. In total, 135 blood samples were TCR-sequenced: 40 to 45 ophthalmopathy, roughly 80 hyperthyroidism and some 17 hyperthyroidism-to-ophthalmopathy patients. In more than five hyperthyroidism patients, the T-cell repertoires found in thyroid tissue were compared with those found in blood. An independent validation cohort comprised roughly 20 hyperthyroidism patients and around 16 patients who later progressed from hyperthyroidism to ophthalmopathy. The study used TCR beta repertoire signatures to distinguish Graves' ophthalmopathy from Graves' hyperthyroidism and to predict progression to ophthalmopathy. For training and testing, the roughly 93 patients in the discovery cohort were randomly divided in a 7:3 ratio. Following sampling, methimazole starting at 30 mg daily was administered to hyperthyroidism patients, and high-dose intravenous methylprednisolone was administered to ophthalmopathy patients.

What the work shows at the level of the full study, not this receptor alone: In validation, the model predicted ophthalmopathy progression with more than 70% sensitivity and roughly 78% specificity; more than ten predicted patients were CT-confirmed with GO in a median of 6.5 months. Most expanded thyroid clonotypes with a frequency above 0.001 also appeared in blood, which suggests that blood repertoires may reflect the immune response in the thyroid. Sample size was not predetermined statistically, and investigators were not blinded to group allocation. The 13-signature model separated ophthalmopathy from stable hyperthyroidism with approximately 90% sensitivity and about 84% specificity in cross-validation, and 80%/75% in the test set.

For repertoire sequencing, the TCR beta CDR3 regions were amplified from RNA transcripts. A first-round RT-PCR used HTBI primers with the Qiagen OneStep RT-PCR kit, followed by a second-round multiplex PCR, size selection and purification. Libraries were sequenced paired-end with 100 bp reads on an Illumina HiSeq2000. On the authors' methods: Reads were processed with SOAPnuke, discarding reads with adapters, uncalled bases, mean Phred below 15, or no exact constant-primer or identifier match. COPE v1.2.5 was used to merge the high-quality paired reads. Each unique nucleotide sequence was treated as a clonotype, and MiTCR v1.1 was used to align the clonotypes to the IMGT TRB V, D and J references. The analysis was limited to V-J combinations with a frequency above 0.0001, which together covered over 99% of the repertoires. A TCR clonal expansion and chaos score per V-J combination was defined as the ratio of F50 clonal expansion to chaos observed in the TCRdist matrix. Welch's t-statistics and random forest were used to reduce features to 10 to 15 V-J combinations, which were fed into a naive Bayes classifier. The similarity between thyroid and blood repertoires was quantified using the Morisita-Horn index. TCRdb passed the public sequencing reads through fastp at Q25 and MiXCR, retaining productive beta sequences. For every CDR3 protein sequence, its rows merge into one entry that carries the most common genes and DNA. None of the V and J calls come from the authors' own analysis; TCRdb made them. For this sample there are about 380,000 distinct CDR3 sequences; roughly 14% appear just once. 5.5% to 8% of the sample is in the top ten clones.

Stable hyperthyroidism was defined as no progression to ophthalmopathy within 18 months of follow-up. Hyperthyroidism patients were newly diagnosed, were aged 18 to 65 years, and had a disease duration under 2 months. Anyone with other autoimmune diseases, uncontrolled infections, pregnancy or lactation was excluded from the study. Clinical symptoms, serum thyroxine, TRAb, thyroid ultrasound and orbital computed tomography were used for diagnosis. PBMCs were isolated from about 10 ml of fresh peripheral blood by Ficoll-Paque density gradient centrifugation. Trizol reagent was used to extract the total RNA, and its quality was then checked on an Agilent 2100 Bioanalyzer. Relative to germline, V is 0 bases shorter and J is 5 bases shorter, with 8 bases between their ends. The CDR3 starts with the cysteine, ends with the phenylalanine, and has 13 residues. This entry keeps only the CDR3 DNA: 39 bases, framed from base 1. The germline V gene (reference sequence) yields DFQATT for CDR1 and SNEGSKA for CDR2.

On this clonotype itself: Its antigen specificity is not known. Base qualities were left out, and no much larger clone turns up one base away.

Recombination connected TRBV20-1 to TRBJ1-5, with the D gene uncertain. The sequenced sample was peripheral blood. This sequence originates from a woman aged 18-29 years with stable Graves' hyperthyroidism. Donor details come from another sample of the same person, matched by shared clones. The DNA reads as follows: TGCAGTGCTAGAGACCCGACGCATCAGCCCCAGCATTTT. It translates as CSARDPTHQPQHF.